The entry below gives a single T cell receptor beta chain sequence along with its context. What it binds is unknown. This sample was included in a study of T cells after yellow fever vaccination. General study findings and limits: Booster sampling recovered most clones from primary vaccination (under 98% CD4, 88% CD8).

TCRdb passed the 5' RACE reads through MiXCR, listing each CDR3 protein once. The sample yields hundreds of thousands of distinct CDR3 sequences, approximately 13% seen once. The length of the CDR3 is 16 residues. Germline V lookup: CDR1 SGHVS, CDR2 FQNEAQ. V dropped 7 bases and J dropped 5; count of bases not matched to a gene: 15. The sequences come from PBMCs, collected on the day of the yellow fever booster vaccination. The sequence derives from a man aged 30-40 years who received the YFV17D yellow fever vaccine. The chain recombines TRBV7-8 with TRBJ2-3, with TRBD2 matching 7 bases. As DNA, the CDR3 is TGTGCCAGCAACCTTTTAGGTGCGGGAGTAATAGATACGCAGTATTTT. This translates into CASNLLGAGVIDTQYF.